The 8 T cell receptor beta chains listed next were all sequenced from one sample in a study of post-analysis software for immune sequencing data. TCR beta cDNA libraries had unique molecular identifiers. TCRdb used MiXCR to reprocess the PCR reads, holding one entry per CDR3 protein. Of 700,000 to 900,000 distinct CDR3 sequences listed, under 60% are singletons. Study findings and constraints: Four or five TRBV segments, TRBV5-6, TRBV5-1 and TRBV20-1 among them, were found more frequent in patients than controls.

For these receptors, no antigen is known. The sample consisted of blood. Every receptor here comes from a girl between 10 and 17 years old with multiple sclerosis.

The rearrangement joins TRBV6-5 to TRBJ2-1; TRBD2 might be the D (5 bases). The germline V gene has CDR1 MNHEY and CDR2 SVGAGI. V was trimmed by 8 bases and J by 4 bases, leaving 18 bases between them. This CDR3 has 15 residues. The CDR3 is CASRTRGSAYNEQFF. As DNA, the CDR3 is TGTGCCAGCCGCACGAGAGGGTCTGCATACAATGAGCAGTTCTTC.

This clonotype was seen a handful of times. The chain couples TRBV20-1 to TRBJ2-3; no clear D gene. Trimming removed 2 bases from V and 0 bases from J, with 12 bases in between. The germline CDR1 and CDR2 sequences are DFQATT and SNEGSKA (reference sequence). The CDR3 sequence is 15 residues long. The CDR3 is CSARKAPGSTDTQYF. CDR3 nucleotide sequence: TGCAGTGCTAGAAAGGCCCCCGGAAGCACAGATACGCAGTATTTT.

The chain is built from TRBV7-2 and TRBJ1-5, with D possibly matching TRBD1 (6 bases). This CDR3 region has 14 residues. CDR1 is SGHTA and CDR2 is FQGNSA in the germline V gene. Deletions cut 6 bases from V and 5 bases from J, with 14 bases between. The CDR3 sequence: CASRSQGSDQPQHF. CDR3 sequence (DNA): TGTGCCAGCAGGTCCCAGGGGTCCGATCAGCCCCAGCATTTT. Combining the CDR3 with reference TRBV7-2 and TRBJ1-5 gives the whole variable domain GAGVSQSPSNKVTEKGKDVELRCDPISGHTALYWYRQSLGQGLEFLIYFQGNSAPDKSGLPSDRFSAERTGGSVSTLTIQRTQQEDSAVYLCASRSQGSDQPQHFGDGTRLSIL.

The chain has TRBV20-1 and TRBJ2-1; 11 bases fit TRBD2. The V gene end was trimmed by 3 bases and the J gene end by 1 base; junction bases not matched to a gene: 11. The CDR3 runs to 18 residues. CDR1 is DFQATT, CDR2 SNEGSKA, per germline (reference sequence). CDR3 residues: CSASRTSGLDDSYNEQFF. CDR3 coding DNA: TGCAGTGCTAGCAGGACTAGCGGGCTCGATGATTCCTACAATGAGCAGTTCTTC.

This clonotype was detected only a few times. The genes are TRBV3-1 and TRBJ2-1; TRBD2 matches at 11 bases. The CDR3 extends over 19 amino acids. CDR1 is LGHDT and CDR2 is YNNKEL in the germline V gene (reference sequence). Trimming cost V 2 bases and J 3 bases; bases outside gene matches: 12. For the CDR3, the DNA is TGTGCCAGCAGCCAACAACTAGCGGGAGTGTCCCTAAACTACAATGAGCAGTTCTTC. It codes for CASSQQLAGVSLNYNEQFF.

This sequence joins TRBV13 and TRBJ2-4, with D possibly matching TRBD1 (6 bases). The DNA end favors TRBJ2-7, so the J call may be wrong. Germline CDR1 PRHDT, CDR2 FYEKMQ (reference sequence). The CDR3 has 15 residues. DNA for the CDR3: TGTGCCAGCAGCTTGGGGGCGGAAGTCTATTACGAGCAGTACTTC. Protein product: CASSLGAEVYYEQYF.

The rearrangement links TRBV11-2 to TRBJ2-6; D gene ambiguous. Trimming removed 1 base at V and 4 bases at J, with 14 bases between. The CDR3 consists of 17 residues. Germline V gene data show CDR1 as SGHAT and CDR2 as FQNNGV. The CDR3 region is CASSLGVQRPGANVLTF. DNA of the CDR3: TGTGCCAGCAGCTTAGGGGTTCAGAGACCAGGGGCCAACGTCCTGACTTTC.

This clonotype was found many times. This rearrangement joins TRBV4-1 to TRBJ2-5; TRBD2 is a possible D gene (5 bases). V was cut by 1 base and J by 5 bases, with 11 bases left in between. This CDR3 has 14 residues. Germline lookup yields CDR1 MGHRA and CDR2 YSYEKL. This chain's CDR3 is CASSQGGSAETQYF. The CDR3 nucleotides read TGCGCCAGCAGCCAAGGGGGTAGCGCGGAGACCCAGTACTTC.